This T cell receptor (beta chain) was recorded in a study of cytomegalovirus exposure and HLA in healthy donors. Findings and caveats of the study: The tendency of first-cohort TCR clusters to co-occur in the approximately 120 validation repertoires was identified by a subsequent analysis. As was reported, the classifier diagnosed cytomegalovirus status with high specificity and sensitivity. A few of the chains that were CMV-associated were confirmed in vitro to be specific for CMV antigens.

Details on this clone: Its antigen is still unknown.

Some clones are missing from TCRdb's copy, which holds only in-frame ones; the method was immunoSEQ multiplex PCR. The sample consists of 92,000 or so clones, about 96% of them appearing once. The donors were members of the validation cohort comprising over a hundred subjects, separate from the roughly 670-subject first cohort. There are 16 residues in the CDR3. Trimming removed 1 base from V and 5 bases from J, with 15 bases in between. Germline V CDR1 and CDR2: SGHRS, YFSETQ. The chain employs TRBV5-1 and TRBJ1-4; possibly TRBD1 for D (6 bases). The specimen was PBMCs. The sequence was collected from a man aged 18 to 30 in good health and CMV-seronegative. CDR3 residues: CASSLISRQENEKLFF. The CDR3 DNA reads TGCGCCAGCAGCTTGATAAGCAGACAGGAGAATGAAAAACTGTTTTTT.